The rows below give T cell receptor beta chains drawn from one sample of a study of T cells after yellow fever vaccination. One entry per CDR3 protein, called by TCRdb with MiXCR from the 5' RACE reads. The repertoire consists of hundreds of thousands of distinct CDR3 sequences, with 8.1% occurring once and the leading ten covering approximately 15%. The sample in question was PBMCs, obtained about 41 days after the first yellow fever vaccination. These receptors all stem from a man between 18 and 29 years old who received the YFV17D yellow fever vaccine. CDR3s include the opening cysteine and the closing phenylalanine or tryptophan. The D gene is left open where the match is weak. Size is omitted from some rows. Given values are once, few, many or a class for expanded clones.

v_call: TRBV3-1; clone_size: few; j_call: TRBJ2-2; d_call: TRBD1; cdr3_aa: CASISSGTGKVGELFF; cdr3_nt: TGTGCCAGCATATCGTCCGGGACAGGGAAGGTCGGGGAGCTGTTTTTT
v_call: TRBV24-1; clone_size: NA; j_call: TRBJ1-1; d_call: NA; cdr3_aa: CAPPGWHTEAFF; cdr3_nt: TGTGCCCCTCCCGGGTGGCACACTGAAGCTTTCTTT
v_call: TRBV12-3/TRBV12-4; clone_size: NA; j_call: TRBJ1-2; d_call: NA; cdr3_aa: CASSLQGIHYGYTF; cdr3_nt: TGTGCCAGCAGCTTGCAGGGAATCCACTATGGCTACACCTTC
v_call: TRBV6-2/TRBV6-3; clone_size: few; j_call: TRBJ2-1; d_call: TRBD2; cdr3_aa: CASVWPSGGADEQFF; cdr3_nt: TGTGCCAGCGTTTGGCCCAGCGGGGGGGCGGATGAGCAGTTCTTC
v_call: TRBV4-3; clone_size: many; j_call: TRBJ2-2; d_call: NA; cdr3_aa: CASSQDRGTGELFF; cdr3_nt: TGCGCCAGCAGCCAAGATCGGGGGACCGGGGAGCTGTTTTTT
v_call: TRBV4-2; clone_size: NA; j_call: TRBJ2-5; d_call: NA; cdr3_aa: CASRGPLRARSGETQYF; cdr3_nt: TGTGCCAGCAGGGGTCCCTTGAGGGCTCGTTCAGGAGAGACCCAGTACTTC
v_call: TRBV4-3; clone_size: few; j_call: TRBJ2-3; d_call: TRBD2; cdr3_aa: CASSLGLAGATDTQYF; cdr3_nt: TGCGCCAGCAGCCTCGGACTAGCGGGGGCCACAGATACGCAGTATTTT
v_call: TRBV4-1; clone_size: many; j_call: TRBJ2-1; d_call: NA; cdr3_aa: CASSQVFTNSYNEQFF; cdr3_nt: TGCGCCAGCAGCCAAGTTTTCACCAACTCCTACAATGAGCAGTTCTTC
v_call: TRBV12-3/TRBV12-4; clone_size: NA; j_call: TRBJ1-3; d_call: TRBD1; cdr3_aa: CASSPDRAGNTIYF; cdr3_nt: TGTGCCAGCAGCCCGGACAGGGCTGGAAACACCATATATTTT
v_call: TRBV6-2/TRBV6-3; clone_size: many; j_call: TRBJ1-1; d_call: NA; cdr3_aa: CASTSGREWAEAFF; cdr3_nt: TGTGCCAGCACTTCGGGCCGCGAATGGGCTGAAGCTTTCTTT
v_call: TRBV11-2; clone_size: NA; j_call: TRBJ2-7; d_call: TRBD1; cdr3_aa: CASSLEWFDREIYEQYF; cdr3_nt: TGTGCCAGCAGCTTAGAATGGTTTGACAGGGAGATATACGAGCAGTACTTC
v_call: TRBV6-5; clone_size: few; j_call: TRBJ2-5; d_call: TRBD2; cdr3_aa: CASSFRGLGRETQYF; cdr3_nt: TGTGCCAGCAGTTTCAGAGGACTAGGAAGGGAGACCCAGTACTTC
v_call: TRBV20-1; clone_size: many; j_call: TRBJ2-3; d_call: TRBD2; cdr3_aa: CSARLLSGHSTDTQYF; cdr3_nt: TGCAGTGCTAGACTCCTTAGCGGGCACTCCACAGATACGCAGTATTTT
v_call: TRBV7-2; clone_size: few; j_call: TRBJ2-3; d_call: NA; cdr3_aa: CASSLEAPRADTQYF; cdr3_nt: TGTGCCAGCAGCTTAGAGGCCCCGCGCGCAGATACGCAGTATTTT
v_call: TRBV7-9; clone_size: NA; j_call: TRBJ2-2; d_call: NA; cdr3_aa: CASSLKAGTGELFF; cdr3_nt: TGTGCCAGCAGCTTAAAAGCTGGCACCGGGGAGCTGTTTTTT
v_call: TRBV7-3; clone_size: few; j_call: TRBJ2-1; d_call: NA; cdr3_aa: CASSYGSWSSYNEQFF; cdr3_nt: TGTGCCAGCAGTTACGGCTCCTGGAGCTCCTACAATGAGCAGTTCTTC
v_call: TRBV5-1; clone_size: few; j_call: TRBJ1-1; d_call: NA; cdr3_aa: CASSLDRRGAFF; cdr3_nt: TGCGCCAGCAGCCTCGACCGAAGGGGAGCTTTCTTT
v_call: TRBV4-2; clone_size: NA; j_call: TRBJ2-2; d_call: NA; cdr3_aa: CASSPRRRGTGELFF; cdr3_nt: TGTGCCAGCAGCCCCCGTCGGCGGGGCACCGGGGAGCTGTTTTTT
v_call: TRBV6-5; clone_size: many; j_call: TRBJ2-1; d_call: TRBD2; cdr3_aa: CASSPGGSSYNEQFF; cdr3_nt: TGTGCCAGCAGTCCGGGGGGGAGCTCCTACAATGAGCAGTTCTTC
v_call: TRBV7-2; clone_size: NA; j_call: TRBJ1-4; d_call: NA; cdr3_aa: CASSLLRGSPTNEKLFF; cdr3_nt: TGTGCCAGCAGCTTACTAAGAGGGAGTCCAACTAATGAAAAACTGTTTTTT
v_call: TRBV14; clone_size: NA; j_call: TRBJ2-2; d_call: NA; cdr3_aa: CASSQFYAGELFF; cdr3_nt: TGTGCCAGCAGCCAATTTTACGCCGGGGAGCTGTTTTTT
v_call: TRBV5-1; clone_size: few; j_call: TRBJ2-1; d_call: NA; cdr3_aa: CASSFAARSLGPRGGGSYNEQFF; cdr3_nt: TGCGCCAGCAGCTTTGCGGCTAGGTCGTTGGGCCCTCGAGGGGGGGGCTCCTACAATGAGCAGTTCTTC
v_call: TRBV18; clone_size: NA; j_call: TRBJ1-2; d_call: NA; cdr3_aa: CASSPEPNYGYTF; cdr3_nt: TGTGCCAGCTCACCGGAGCCTAACTATGGCTACACCTTC
v_call: TRBV19; clone_size: few; j_call: TRBJ2-3; d_call: TRBD1; cdr3_aa: CASSPMGQRHTQYF; cdr3_nt: TGTGCCAGTAGTCCGATGGGACAGCGTCATACGCAGTATTTT
v_call: TRBV5-6; clone_size: NA; j_call: TRBJ2-5; d_call: NA; cdr3_aa: CASTPGWRQETQYF; cdr3_nt: TGTGCCAGCACCCCCGGCTGGAGGCAAGAGACCCAGTACTTC
v_call: TRBV7-2; clone_size: NA; j_call: TRBJ2-3; d_call: TRBD2; cdr3_aa: CASSRTSGGGRGYTQYF; cdr3_nt: TGTGCCAGCAGCCGGACTAGCGGGGGGGGCAGAGGATATACGCAGTATTTT
v_call: TRBV4-1; clone_size: many; j_call: TRBJ2-2; d_call: NA; cdr3_aa: CASSQFLDNTGELFF; cdr3_nt: TGCGCCAGCAGCCAATTTCTCGATAACACCGGGGAGCTGTTTTTT
v_call: TRBV29-1; clone_size: many; j_call: TRBJ1-2; d_call: NA; cdr3_aa: CSVEGGADGYTF; cdr3_nt: TGCAGCGTTGAAGGGGGCGCCGATGGCTACACCTTC
v_call: TRBV4-3; clone_size: few; j_call: TRBJ2-7; d_call: NA; cdr3_aa: CASSQKGWGKGLEQYF; cdr3_nt: TGCGCCAGCAGCCAAAAGGGTTGGGGCAAAGGGCTCGAGCAGTACTTC
v_call: TRBV20-1; clone_size: NA; j_call: TRBJ2-7; d_call: NA; cdr3_aa: CSAPKGGSYEQYF; cdr3_nt: TGCAGTGCTCCGAAGGGGGGAAGCTACGAGCAGTACTTC
v_call: TRBV10-3; clone_size: medium-sized; j_call: TRBJ2-7; d_call: NA; cdr3_aa: CAISDPGLPNYEQYF; cdr3_nt: TGTGCCATCAGTGACCCGGGACTTCCTAACTACGAGCAGTACTTC
v_call: TRBV7-9; clone_size: few; j_call: TRBJ2-4; d_call: NA; cdr3_aa: CASSTEKNIQYF; cdr3_nt: TGTGCCAGCAGCACCGAAAAAAACATTCAGTACTTC
v_call: TRBV12-3/TRBV12-4; clone_size: few; j_call: TRBJ1-5; d_call: NA; cdr3_aa: CASSLPFGQPQHF; cdr3_nt: TGTGCCAGCAGTTTACCTTTTGGGCAGCCCCAGCATTTT
v_call: TRBV27; clone_size: many; j_call: TRBJ2-2; d_call: NA; cdr3_aa: CASGLLSTGELFF; cdr3_nt: TGTGCCAGCGGGCTTCTCTCCACCGGGGAGCTGTTTTTT
v_call: TRBV5-1; clone_size: NA; j_call: TRBJ2-1; d_call: NA; cdr3_aa: CASSLAVQGNSNEQFF; cdr3_nt: TGCGCCAGCAGCTTGGCCGTTCAGGGGAATTCGAATGAGCAGTTCTTC
v_call: TRBV7-9; clone_size: few; j_call: TRBJ2-1; d_call: NA; cdr3_aa: CASSFYGPNNEQFF; cdr3_nt: TGTGCCAGCAGCTTCTACGGGCCCAACAATGAGCAGTTCTTC
v_call: TRBV11-2; clone_size: NA; j_call: TRBJ2-7; d_call: TRBD2; cdr3_aa: CASSPRGLAGSSYEQYF; cdr3_nt: TGTGCCAGCAGCCCCCGAGGACTAGCGGGGAGCTCCTACGAGCAGTACTTC
v_call: TRBV7-3; clone_size: few; j_call: TRBJ2-1; d_call: NA; cdr3_aa: CASSPARTANEQFF; cdr3_nt: TGTGCCAGCAGCCCCGCCCGAACAGCGAATGAGCAGTTCTTC
v_call: TRBV6-5; clone_size: few; j_call: TRBJ2-3; d_call: NA; cdr3_aa: CASSYSDGTDTQYF; cdr3_nt: TGTGCCAGCAGTTACTCGGACGGCACAGATACGCAGTATTTT
v_call: TRBV29-1; clone_size: few; j_call: TRBJ2-2; d_call: NA; cdr3_aa: CSVHRANTGELFF; cdr3_nt: TGCAGCGTTCACAGGGCGAACACCGGGGAGCTGTTTTTT
v_call: TRBV7-2; clone_size: many; j_call: TRBJ1-2; d_call: NA; cdr3_aa: CASSLARGRGYGYTF; cdr3_nt: TGTGCCAGCAGCTTAGCGCGGGGCAGGGGCTATGGCTACACCTTC
v_call: TRBV7-9; clone_size: NA; j_call: TRBJ1-1; d_call: NA; cdr3_aa: CASSPVGTPRSEAFF; cdr3_nt: TGTGCCAGCAGCCCGGTCGGGACACCTCGGTCTGAAGCTTTCTTT
v_call: TRBV4-3; clone_size: few; j_call: TRBJ2-3; d_call: TRBD1; cdr3_aa: CASSQAVGTGVADTQYF; cdr3_nt: TGCGCCAGCAGCCAAGCGGTCGGGACAGGGGTCGCAGATACGCAGTATTTT
v_call: TRBV7-3; clone_size: many; j_call: TRBJ2-1; d_call: NA; cdr3_aa: CASSLGAGSYNEQFF; cdr3_nt: TGTGCCAGCAGCTTGGGGGCGGGGTCCTACAATGAGCAGTTCTTC
v_call: TRBV27; clone_size: NA; j_call: TRBJ1-5; d_call: NA; cdr3_aa: CASSPNRDQPQHF; cdr3_nt: TGTGCCAGCAGCCCCAATAGGGATCAGCCCCAGCATTTT
v_call: TRBV7-2; clone_size: NA; j_call: TRBJ1-4; d_call: NA; cdr3_aa: CASSLQISGRELFF; cdr3_nt: TGTGCCAGCAGCTTACAAATTTCAGGGCGGGAACTGTTTTTT
v_call: TRBV4-3; clone_size: NA; j_call: TRBJ1-1; d_call: NA; cdr3_aa: CASSQARTGPTTEAFF; cdr3_nt: TGCGCCAGCAGCCAAGCCCGAACAGGGCCAACCACTGAAGCTTTCTTT
v_call: TRBV5-6; clone_size: few; j_call: TRBJ2-7; d_call: NA; cdr3_aa: CASSLVAGRELPHEQYF; cdr3_nt: TGTGCCAGCAGCTTGGTTGCTGGCAGGGAGCTCCCCCACGAGCAGTACTTC
v_call: TRBV12-3/TRBV12-4; clone_size: NA; j_call: TRBJ2-1; d_call: NA; cdr3_aa: CASSLYPPQTSYNEQFF; cdr3_nt: TGTGCCAGCAGTTTATACCCCCCGCAGACCTCCTACAATGAGCAGTTCTTC
v_call: TRBV7-9; clone_size: few; j_call: TRBJ2-1; d_call: NA; cdr3_aa: CASSVDSRQQFF; cdr3_nt: TGTGCCAGCAGCGTCGACAGCAGGCAGCAGTTCTTC
v_call: TRBV2; clone_size: few; j_call: TRBJ2-5; d_call: NA; cdr3_aa: CASSTNSQETQYF; cdr3_nt: TGTGCCAGCAGTACTAACAGCCAAGAGACCCAGTACTTC
v_call: TRBV4-2; clone_size: NA; j_call: TRBJ2-3; d_call: TRBD2; cdr3_aa: CASSQPTSGGTDTQYF; cdr3_nt: TGTGCCAGCAGCCAACCGACTAGCGGGGGCACAGATACGCAGTATTTT
v_call: TRBV6-1; clone_size: NA; j_call: TRBJ1-5; d_call: NA; cdr3_aa: CASSGPGYQPQHF; cdr3_nt: TGTGCCAGCAGCGGCCCCGGGTACCAGCCCCAGCATTTT
v_call: TRBV20-1; clone_size: NA; j_call: TRBJ2-3; d_call: NA; cdr3_aa: CSGQGDSTDTQYF; cdr3_nt: TGCAGTGGTCAGGGAGATAGCACAGATACGCAGTATTTT
v_call: TRBV4-1; clone_size: few; j_call: TRBJ1-5; d_call: TRBD1; cdr3_aa: CASSQDTGGRFSNQPQHF; cdr3_nt: TGCGCCAGCAGCCAAGACACAGGGGGCCGGTTTAGCAATCAGCCCCAGCATTTT
v_call: TRBV12-3/TRBV12-4; clone_size: NA; j_call: TRBJ2-4; d_call: TRBD1; cdr3_aa: CASSPPGQGVGIQYF; cdr3_nt: TGTGCCAGCAGCCCCCCGGGACAGGGGGTCGGCATTCAGTACTTC
v_call: TRBV7-6; clone_size: few; j_call: TRBJ1-5; d_call: NA; cdr3_aa: CASSSRAGARQPQHF; cdr3_nt: TGTGCCAGCAGCTCACGGGCAGGGGCGCGACAGCCCCAGCATTTT
v_call: TRBV14; clone_size: NA; j_call: TRBJ2-3; d_call: TRBD1; cdr3_aa: CASSQDRTGAGDTQYF; cdr3_nt: TGTGCCAGCAGCCAAGATCGTACAGGGGCTGGAGATACGCAGTATTTT
v_call: TRBV4-1; clone_size: few; j_call: TRBJ1-6; d_call: NA; cdr3_aa: CASSPRETSYNSPLHF; cdr3_nt: TGCGCCAGCAGCCCGCGGGAGACTTCCTATAATTCACCCCTCCACTTT
v_call: TRBV7-3; clone_size: NA; j_call: TRBJ2-1; d_call: NA; cdr3_aa: CASSRVGTTTSSEQFF; cdr3_nt: TGTGCCAGCAGTCGCGTCGGGACCACAACCTCGTCTGAGCAGTTCTTC